A selection of T cell receptor beta chains follows, all from one sample in a study of cytomegalovirus exposure and HLA in healthy donors. Data came from immunoSEQ multiplex PCR; TCRdb stores just in-frame clones and leaves some out. The repertoire has roughly 160,000 clones, about 82% of them found once; the top ten carry 1%. Sequenced sample: PBMCs. All receptors come from a woman in her forties or fifties in good health and CMV-seropositive. The CDR3 runs from the conserved cysteine through the conserved F or W. Each record gives: clone size, J gene, D gene, V gene, CDR3 protein, CDR3 DNA. The D gene is left open where the match is weak. Clone size appears in some rows only: once, few, many, or a class for an expanded clone.

>NA|TRBJ2-7|NA|TRBV5-6
CASSFYRAAYEQYF
TGTGCCAGCAGCTTTTATAGAGCGGCCTACGAGCAGTACTTC
>few|TRBJ2-7|TRBD2|TRBV11-3
CASSFRGGSYEQYF
TGTGCCAGCAGCTTTCGCGGGGGCTCCTACGAGCAGTACTTC
>few|TRBJ2-7|TRBD1|TRBV6-1
CASSEGGDRVRYEQYF
TGTGCCAGCAGTGAAGGGGGGGACAGGGTTAGGTACGAGCAGTACTTC
>once|TRBJ1-2|TRBD1|TRBV28
CASSLSLTGQTYGYTF
TGTGCCAGCAGTTTATCCCTTACGGGACAGACATATGGCTACACCTTC
>NA|TRBJ1-1|NA|TRBV6-5
CASKRLVGLTEAFF
TGTGCCAGCAAACGTTTAGTGGGCCTCACTGAAGCTTTCTTT
>NA|TRBJ1-1|NA|TRBV2
CASSGTKGMNTEAFF
TGTGCCAGCAGCGGGACAAAGGGAATGAACACTGAAGCTTTCTTT
>NA|TRBJ2-5|TRBD2|TRBV11-2
CASSFTFFRAGGRQETQYF
TGTGCCAGCAGCTTCACCTTTTTTAGAGCGGGAGGGAGGCAAGAGACCCAGTACTTC
>NA|TRBJ1-1|NA|TRBV7-9
CASSLKNGEAFF
TGTGCCAGCAGCCTCAAGAACGGGGAAGCTTTCTTT
>few|TRBJ2-3|NA|TRBV6-5
CASSYTRRGQDTQYF
TGTGCCAGCAGTTACACACGGAGGGGGCAGGATACGCAGTATTTT
>NA|TRBJ2-7|NA|TRBV27
CASNPRASQYYEQYF
TGTGCCAGCAATCCTCGGGCTAGCCAATACTACGAGCAGTACTTC
>few|TRBJ2-1|NA|TRBV21-1
CASRLKLAGGMDEQFF
TGTGCCAGCAGGCTAAAACTAGCGGGGGGGATGGATGAGCAGTTCTTC
>NA|TRBJ2-1|TRBD1|TRBV5-5
CASSSTGGSYNEQFF
TGTGCCAGCAGCTCGACAGGGGGGTCCTACAATGAGCAGTTCTTC
>NA|TRBJ2-1|TRBD2|TRBV2
CASLQGLAGNNEQFF
TGTGCCAGCCTCCAGGGACTAGCGGGGAACAATGAGCAGTTCTTC
>NA|TRBJ2-2|TRBD1|TRBV7-2
CASSLPGQGTGELFF
TGTGCCAGCAGTCTTCCTGGACAGGGCACCGGGGAGCTGTTTTTT
>NA|TRBJ2-7|NA|TRBV28
CASTRGRAEQYF
TGTGCCAGCACCCGTGGGCGAGCCGAGCAGTACTTC
>NA|TRBJ1-1|TRBD1|TRBV7-2
CASSLPQGRFTEAFF
TGTGCCAGCAGCTTGCCACAGGGGAGGTTCACTGAAGCTTTCTTT
>NA|TRBJ1-5|NA|TRBV30
CAWSRGYSNQPQHF
TGTGCCTGGAGTAGGGGGTATAGCAATCAGCCCCAGCATTTT
>NA|TRBJ2-7|NA|TRBV28
CASISHGVWDYEQYF
TGTGCCAGCATTTCCCACGGGGTGTGGGACTACGAGCAGTACTTC
>once|TRBJ2-2|NA|TRBV7-3
CASQLTGTGELFF
TGTGCCAGCCAGCTTACGGGGACCGGGGAGCTGTTTTTT
>NA|TRBJ2-4|TRBD2|TRBV30
CAWNGGVADIQYF
TGTGCCTGGAATGGGGGGGTAGCAGACATTCAGTACTTC
>NA|TRBJ2-3|TRBD2|TRBV19
CASSIVGRGETDTQYF
TGTGCCAGTAGTATAGTCGGGAGGGGAGAGACAGATACGCAGTATTTT
>NA|TRBJ1-1|TRBD1|TRBV5-1
CASSAGTGVMNTEAFF
TGCGCCAGCAGCGCCGGGACAGGGGTTATGAACACTGAAGCTTTCTTT
>NA|TRBJ2-7|TRBD2|TRBV5-4
CASSFGTSMPYEQYF
TGTGCCAGCAGCTTCGGGACTAGCATGCCCTACGAGCAGTACTTC
>once|TRBJ1-1|TRBD1|TRBV7-2
CAVRDRLNTEAFF
TGTGCCGTCCGGGACAGGCTGAACACTGAAGCTTTCTTT
>once|TRBJ1-2|TRBD1|TRBV10-2
CASSGQGTGYGYTF
TGCGCCAGCAGCGGACAGGGTACGGGCTATGGCTACACCTTC
>NA|TRBJ1-2|TRBD1|TRBV10-2
CASTHLLTGPNYGYTF
TGCGCCAGCACCCATCTCCTGACAGGGCCGAACTATGGCTACACCTTC
>few|TRBJ2-5|NA|TRBV20-1
CSALFQETQYF
TGCAGTGCTCTGTTCCAAGAGACCCAGTACTTC
>NA|TRBJ1-2|TRBD1|TRBV5-1
CASSLGETGVSEGYTF
TGCGCCAGCAGCTTGGGAGAGACAGGGGTATCGGAGGGCTACACCTTC
>NA|TRBJ2-7|NA|TRBV7-2
CASSPQDSYEQYF
TGTGCCAGCAGCCCACAGGACTCCTACGAGCAGTACTTC
>NA|TRBJ1-5|TRBD1|TRBV18
CASSQRDRGSNQPQHF
TGTGCCAGCTCCCAGCGAGACAGGGGAAGCAATCAGCCCCAGCATTTT
>NA|TRBJ2-5|NA|TRBV11-2
CASSSDPGEQETQYF
TGTGCCAGCAGCTCCGACCCAGGGGAGCAAGAGACCCAGTACTTC
>NA|TRBJ1-1|NA|TRBV6-1
CASSVRDIRLAFF
TGTGCCAGCAGTGTCCGGGACATACGCCTTGCTTTCTTT
>NA|TRBJ2-2|NA|TRBV11-1
CASSLGYSTGELFF
TGTGCCAGCAGCTTAGGGTACAGCACCGGGGAGCTGTTTTTT
>NA|TRBJ1-1|TRBD1|TRBV7-2
CASSLTGDNTEAFF
TGTGCCAGCAGCTTAACAGGGGATAACACTGAAGCTTTCTTT
>NA|TRBJ2-7|TRBD1|TRBV6-5
CASSSLRQGNLYEQYF
TGTGCCAGCAGTTCCCTCAGACAGGGTAACCTTTACGAGCAGTACTTC
>NA|TRBJ1-2|NA|TRBV20-1
CSATLNFGYTF
TGCAGTGCTACCTTAAATTTTGGCTACACCTTC
>few|TRBJ1-4|TRBD1|TRBV28
CASSSWDRGGEKLFF
TGTGCCAGCAGTTCGTGGGACAGGGGAGGTGAAAAACTGTTTTTT
>once|TRBJ2-2|TRBD2|TRBV19
CASLIGASGTTGELFF
TGTGCCAGCCTCATCGGAGCTAGCGGTACTACCGGGGAGCTGTTTTTT
>NA|TRBJ2-7|NA|TRBV6-5
CASGEGNEQYF
TGTGCCAGCGGAGAGGGAAACGAGCAGTACTTC
>once|TRBJ1-6|NA|TRBV9
CASSVGGSNSPLHF
TGTGCCAGCAGCGTAGGTGGGAGTAATTCACCCCTCCACTTT
>NA|TRBJ2-7|TRBD2|TRBV5-4
CASSSGTSGRTEQYF
TGTGCCAGCAGCTCTGGGACTAGCGGGAGGACCGAGCAGTACTTC
>NA|TRBJ2-4|TRBD2|TRBV28
CASSSYPGGLGNIQYF
TGTGCCAGCAGTTCTTACCCGGGGGGTCTGGGAAACATTCAGTACTTC
>NA|TRBJ1-2|TRBD1|TRBV10-3
CAISGDRGNGYTF
TGTGCCATCAGTGGGGACAGGGGGAACGGCTACACCTTC
>few|TRBJ2-1|TRBD2|TRBV11-2
CASSPRLAGVYNEQFF
TGTGCCAGCAGCCCTCGACTAGCGGGAGTCTACAATGAGCAGTTCTTC
>NA|TRBJ1-5|TRBD1|TRBV19
CASSSLDRGLRGNQPQHF
TGTGCCAGTAGTTCCCTGGACAGGGGGCTACGGGGCAATCAGCCCCAGCATTTT
>few|TRBJ2-4|NA|TRBV4-2
CASSQDVAKGAKNIQYF
TGTGCCAGCAGCCAAGATGTGGCGAAGGGGGCCAAAAACATTCAGTACTTC
>NA|TRBJ2-5|NA|TRBV6-1
CASSPSIGGQETQYF
TGTGCCAGCAGTCCCTCGATCGGGGGCCAAGAGACCCAGTACTTC